One sample yielded the 24 T cell receptor beta chains listed below, sequenced in a study of T-cell reconstitution after alpha-beta-depleted transplantation in children. Unique molecular identifiers featured in how the TCRbeta library was prepared. Each CDR3 protein gets one entry after TCRdb re-called the PCR reads with MiXCR. Of about 830,000 distinct CDR3 sequences listed, about 16% are singletons. Sequences were derived from PBMCs, mostly from graft donor cells, sampled 360 days after TCRalphabeta/CD19-depleted stem cell transplant. The receptors stem from a male patient younger than 18 who had a stem cell transplant for acute lymphoblastic leukemia, so the T cells may come from the graft donor.

The genes are TRBV6-2 or TRBV6-3 and TRBJ2-6; D assignment may be TRBD1 or TRBD2 (5 bases each). The V end was cut by 1 base, the J end by 2 bases, with 6 bases between. The CDR3 consists of 15 residues. CDR1 is MNHEY and CDR2 is SVGEGT in the germline V gene. The CDR3 region has the DNA TGTGCCAGCAGTTACTGGGGGACTGGGGCCAACGTCCTGACTTTC. This encodes CASSYWGTGANVLTF.

The chain couples TRBV29-1 to TRBJ2-1, with D possibly called TRBD1 or TRBD2 (5 bases each). The V and J ends lost 5 bases and 10 bases respectively, with 9 bases between them. Per the germline V gene, CDR1 is SQVTM and CDR2 is ANQGSEA. The CDR3 extends over 10 amino acids. CDR3 DNA sequence: TGCAGCGTTCGGGACCGAGAGCAGTTCTTC. Its protein is CSVRDREQFF.

The rearrangement uses TRBV19 and TRBJ2-7; D remains unclear. The V gene's germline CDR1 is LNHDA and CDR2 SQIVND (reference sequence). This CDR3 comprises 14 residues. With 3 bases removed from V and 3 bases from J, the gap between germline ends came to 12 bases. CDR3 loop: CASSIAPFLYEQYF. The DNA for the CDR3 is TGTGCCAGTAGTATCGCTCCCTTCCTCTACGAGCAGTACTTC.

The chain recombines TRBV9 with TRBJ2-1; 14 nucleotides align to TRBD2. CDR1 is SGDLS and CDR2 is YYNGEE in the germline V gene. The CDR3 sequence is 17 residues long. V lost 1 base to trimming and J lost 8 bases; unmatched junction nucleotides: 8. CDR3 region: CASSVIGLAGGMDEQFF. The CDR3 nucleotides read TGTGCCAGCAGCGTAATTGGACTAGCGGGAGGAATGGATGAGCAGTTCTTC.

There are many counts of this clonotype. The CDR3 sequence is CASSPRTGTYNEQFF. The CDR3 coding sequence is TGTGCCAGCAGCCCTCGGACAGGAACTTACAATGAGCAGTTCTTC. The chain carries TRBV7-2 and TRBJ2-1, with 7 bases matching TRBD1. The junction had 8 bases not matched to a gene; V was cut back by 5 bases and J by 4 bases. CDR1 is SGHTA, CDR2 FQGNSA, per germline. This CDR3 is 15 amino acids long.

The chain carries TRBV15 and TRBJ1-2; D is undetermined. The V gene lost 2 bases and the J gene lost 6 bases, with 7 bases spanning the gap. CDR3 length equals 12 residues. The germline gives CDR1 LNHNV, CDR2 YYDKDF (reference sequence). CDR3 amino acids: CATSRYSDGYTF. The CDR3, as DNA: TGTGCCACCAGCAGATACTCAGATGGCTACACCTTC.

This clonotype was observed many times. This rearrangement joins TRBV6-5 to TRBJ1-1; D unclear. V lost 2 bases, J lost 0 bases, and 7 bases lay in between. The germline gives CDR1 MNHEY, CDR2 SVGAGI. This CDR3 contains 14 residues. This chain's CDR3 is CASSYRELNTEAFF. The CDR3 DNA sequence: TGTGCCAGCAGTTACAGGGAATTGAACACTGAAGCTTTCTTT.

There are many counts of this clonotype. The chain is built from TRBV4-1 and TRBJ2-2, with 11 bases fitting TRBD2. The CDR3 totals 16 residues. The germline V gene encodes CDR1 MGHRA and CDR2 YSYEKL. The J segment lost 9 bases and the V segment lost 0 bases, leaving 6 bases of the junction unmatched. The CDR3 here is CASSQEGTSGLRELFF. DNA of the CDR3: TGCGCCAGCAGCCAAGAGGGGACTAGCGGCCTTAGGGAGCTGTTTTTT.

The chain joins TRBV3-1 to TRBJ2-3; D might be TRBD2 (6 bases). Germline CDR1 is LGHDT and CDR2 is YNNKEL (reference sequence). Deletions cut 4 bases from V and 2 bases from J, with 16 bases between. This CDR3 has 16 amino acids. The CDR3 loop reads CASSPHRGLLTDTQYF. CDR3 bases: TGTGCCAGCAGCCCCCATAGGGGACTCCTCACAGATACGCAGTATTTT.

This clonotype occurred a few times. J is TRBJ2-7 and V is TRBV20-1; no firm D call. Trimming took 6 bases from V and 3 from J, leaving 15 bases between them. The CDR3 length is 13 residues. Germline V lookup: CDR1 DFQATT, CDR2 SNEGSKA (reference sequence). The CDR3 spells CSAGAERLYEQYF. The CDR3 DNA reads TGCAGTGCAGGTGCAGAAAGGCTCTACGAGCAGTACTTC.

This clonotype was counted at least ten times. The rearrangement uses TRBV12-5 and TRBJ2-1; 7 bases fit TRBD2. CDR3 length equals 20 residues. Germline V gives CDR1 LGHNT, CDR2 FRNRAP. Germline trimming cut 0 bases from V and 0 bases from J; bases unmatched to any gene: 14. The CDR3 DNA is TGTGCTAGTGGTTTGGTACTGATGGCGGGAGCTACCCGCTCCTACAATGAGCAGTTCTTC. It translates to CASGLVLMAGATRSYNEQFF. The variable domain in full, with the rest retrieved from reference TRBV12-5 and TRBJ2-1, is DARVTQTPRHKVTEMGQEVTMRCQPILGHNTVFWYRQTMMQGLELLAYFRNRAPLDDSGMPKDRFSAEMPDATLATLKIQPSEPRDSAVYFCASGLVLMAGATRSYNEQFFGPGTRLTVL.

This clonotype was picked up a small number of times. The chain combines TRBV20-1 with TRBJ2-3; maybe TRBD2 (6 bases). The CDR3 has 14 amino acids. Deletions cut 1 base from V and 6 bases from J, with 14 bases between. The germline V gene has CDR1 DFQATT and CDR2 SNEGSKA (reference sequence). The CDR3 spells CSARVVRLVDTQYF. The CDR3 nucleotides are TGCAGTGCTAGAGTAGTCCGACTAGTCGATACGCAGTATTTT.

This clonotype occurred many times. This rearrangement joins TRBV6-1 to TRBJ2-3; 8 nucleotides agree with TRBD1. Trimming at V came to 5 bases and at J to 1 base, leaving 5 bases not matched to a gene. This CDR3 contains 15 residues. Germline values: CDR1 MNHNS, CDR2 SASEGT. The DNA for the CDR3 is TGTGCCAGCAGTCTAAACAGGGGGGGCACAGATACGCAGTATTTT. It translates to CASSLNRGGTDTQYF.

This clonotype appeared a few times. V and J are TRBV10-3 and TRBJ2-4; 7 bases match TRBD1. Germline CDR1 ENHRY, CDR2 SYGVKD. V gave up 4 bases and J gave up 6 bases; unmatched junction bases: 0. CDR3 length: 12 residues. Written as DNA, the CDR3 is TGTGCCATCAGTGGACAGGGAAACATTCAGTACTTC. Its translation: CAISGQGNIQYF.

In its sample, this clonotype was seen a few times. This chain connects TRBV27 to TRBJ1-1; a weak D match, TRBD1 (6 bases). The germline V gene encodes CDR1 MNHEY and CDR2 SMNVEV (reference sequence). CDR3 length: 13 residues. V shed 3 bases and J shed 6 bases, with 11 bases lying between them. CDR3 DNA: TGTGCCAGCAGTTTGGGGGGGGGCGCTGAAGCTTTCTTT. Amino acids: CASSLGGGAEAFF.

This clonotype was seen only a few times. The chain joins TRBV5-1 to TRBJ2-1, with D possibly TRBD2 on 5 matching bases. With 4 bases removed from V and 5 bases from J, the gap between germline ends came to 16 bases. Germline CDR1 SGHRS, CDR2 YFSETQ. The CDR3 is 15 amino acids. As DNA, the CDR3 is TGCGCCAGCAGCCCACGGTCGGGAATTAACAATGAGCAGTTCTTC. Translated: CASSPRSGINNEQFF.

The V call is TRBV7-6, the J call TRBJ2-1; TRBD2 agrees at 12 bases. There are 19 residues in the CDR3. The J segment lost 5 bases and the V segment lost 2 bases, leaving 13 bases of the junction unmatched. In germline, CDR1 is SGHVS, CDR2 FNYEAQ. The CDR3 DNA reads as TGTGCCAGCAGCTTAAGACTAGCGGGAGAAAATTTTAACCACAATGAGCAGTTCTTC. Its translation: CASSLRLAGENFNHNEQFF.

CDR3 sequence (DNA): TGTGCCAGCAGCCCGAGGAGGATATCCTCCGGTGAGCAGTTCTTC. It specifies CASSPRRISSGEQFF. The chain employs TRBV12-3 or TRBV12-4 and TRBJ2-1, with D perhaps matching TRBD2 (5 bases). Trimming pared 6 bases from V and 9 bases from J, leaving 21 bases between. The CDR3 spans 15 residues.

This clonotype has just a few counts. This sequence joins TRBV29-1 and TRBJ2-3; D is ambiguous. V lost 0 bases and J 2 bases, leaving 12 bases between the germline ends. The germline gives CDR1 SQVTM, CDR2 ANQGSEA. The CDR3 is 15 residues long. CDR3 sequence: CSVEEQREVTDTQYF. The CDR3 bases are TGCAGCGTTGAAGAGCAGCGAGAGGTCACAGATACGCAGTATTTT.

This clonotype was detected ten times or more. The J gene is TRBJ2-1, the V gene TRBV12-3 or TRBV12-4, with 12 bases identical to TRBD2. Trimming took 5 bases from V and 4 from J; bases not matched to a gene: 3. This CDR3 has 15 residues. The CDR3 region is CASSRTSGEYNEQFF. The CDR3 nucleotides are TGTGCCAGCAGTCGGACTAGCGGGGAGTACAATGAGCAGTTCTTC.

This clonotype was found a few times. The rearrangement links TRBV5-1 to TRBJ2-2, with D perhaps TRBD1 (5 bases). Germline lookup yields CDR1 SGHRS and CDR2 YFSETQ. V was pared by 0 bases and J by 1 base, with 10 bases between. This CDR3 comprises 16 residues. The CDR3 nucleotides read TGCGCCAGCAGCTTGGCTCATGGACAGAACACCGGGGAGCTGTTTTTT. It codes for CASSLAHGQNTGELFF.

The table lists this clonotype with a few counts. The rearrangement joins TRBV7-2 to TRBJ2-7; no clear D gene. CDR3 length: 14 amino acids. The V end lost 4 bases, the J end lost 3 bases, and 13 bases lay between the germline ends. CDR1 is SGHTA, CDR2 FQGNSA, per germline. The CDR3 DNA reads TGTGCCAGCAGCTCGTACCTAGAAAGCTACGAGCAGTACTTC. Protein: CASSSYLESYEQYF. Full variable domain (rest looked up from reference TRBV7-2 and TRBJ2-7): GAGVSQSPSNKVTEKGKDVELRCDPISGHTALYWYRQSLGQGLEFLIYFQGNSAPDKSGLPSDRFSAERTGGSVSTLTIQRTQQEDSAVYLCASSSYLESYEQYFGPGTRLTVT.

V and J are TRBV9 and TRBJ1-1; D possibly corresponds to TRBD1 (5 bases). The germline CDR1 and CDR2 sequences are SGDLS and YYNGEE. The CDR3 is 15 amino acids. Trimming shortened V by 3 bases and J by 2 bases, and 14 bases separated the two germline ends. CDR3 DNA sequence: TGTGCCAGCAGCGGAACCGGACACTCTAACACTGAAGCTTTCTTT. It is translated as CASSGTGHSNTEAFF. The variable domain in full, with the rest retrieved from reference TRBV9 and TRBJ1-1, is DSGVTQTPKHLITATGQRVTLRCSPRSGDLSVYWYQQSLDQGLQFLIQYYNGEERAKGNILERFSAQQFPDLHSELNLSSLELGDSALYFCASSGTGHSNTEAFFGQGTRLTVV.

The chain is built from TRBV11-1 and TRBJ1-5; TRBD1 might be the D (5 bases). Between the trimmed V and J ends, which lost 5 bases and 0 bases, there was a span of 11 bases. The CDR3 consists of 15 residues. The germline V gene has CDR1 SGHAT and CDR2 FQDESV (reference sequence). The CDR3 DNA reads as TGTGCCAGCAGCGAGTCCAGGGCTAGCAATCAGCCCCAGCATTTT. Its translation is CASSESRASNQPQHF.